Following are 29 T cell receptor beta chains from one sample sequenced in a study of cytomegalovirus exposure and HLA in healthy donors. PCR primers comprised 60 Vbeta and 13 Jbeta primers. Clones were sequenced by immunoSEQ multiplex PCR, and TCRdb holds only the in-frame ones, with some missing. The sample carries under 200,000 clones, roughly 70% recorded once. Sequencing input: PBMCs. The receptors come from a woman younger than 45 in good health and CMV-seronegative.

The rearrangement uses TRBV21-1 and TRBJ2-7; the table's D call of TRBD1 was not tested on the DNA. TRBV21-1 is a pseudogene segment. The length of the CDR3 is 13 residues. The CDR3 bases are TGTGCCAGCGCCCCGGGACAACGGGGAGAGCAGTACTTC. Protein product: CASAPGQRGEQYF.

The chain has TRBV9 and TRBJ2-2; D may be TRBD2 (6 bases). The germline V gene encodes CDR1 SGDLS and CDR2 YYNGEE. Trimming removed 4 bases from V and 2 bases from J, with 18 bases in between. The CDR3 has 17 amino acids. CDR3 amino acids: CASSPDGTPLNTGELFF. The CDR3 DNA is TGTGCCAGCAGCCCAGACGGGACTCCCCTTAACACCGGGGAGCTGTTTTTT.

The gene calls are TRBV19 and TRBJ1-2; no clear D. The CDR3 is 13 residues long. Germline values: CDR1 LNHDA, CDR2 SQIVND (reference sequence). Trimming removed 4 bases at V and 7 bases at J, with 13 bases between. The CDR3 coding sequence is TGTGCCAGTAGTAAGGAGAGGAGAGTTGGCTACACCTTC. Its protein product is CASSKERRVGYTF.

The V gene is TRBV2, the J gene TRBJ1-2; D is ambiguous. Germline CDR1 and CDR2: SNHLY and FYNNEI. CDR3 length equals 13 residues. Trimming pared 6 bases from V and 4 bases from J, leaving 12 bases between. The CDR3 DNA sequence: TGTGCCAGCAGAATAGGAGAATTCTATGGCTACACCTTC. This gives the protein CASRIGEFYGYTF.

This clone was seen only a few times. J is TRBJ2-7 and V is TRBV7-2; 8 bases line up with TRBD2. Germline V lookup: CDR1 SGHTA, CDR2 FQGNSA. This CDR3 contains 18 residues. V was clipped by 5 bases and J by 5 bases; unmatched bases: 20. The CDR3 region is CASSPGLAVGGLGNEQYF. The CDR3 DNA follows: TGTGCCAGCAGCCCCGGACTAGCTGTGGGGGGTCTTGGGAACGAGCAGTACTTC.

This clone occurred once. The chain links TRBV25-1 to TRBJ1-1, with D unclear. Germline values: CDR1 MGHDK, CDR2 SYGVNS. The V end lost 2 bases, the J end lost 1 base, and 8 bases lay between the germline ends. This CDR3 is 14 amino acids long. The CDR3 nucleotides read TGTGCCAGCAGTGAAGGTGGCGGGAACACTGAAGCTTTCTTT. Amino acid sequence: CASSEGGGNTEAFF. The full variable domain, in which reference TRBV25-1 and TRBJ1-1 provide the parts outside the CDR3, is EADIYQTPRYLVIGTGKKITLECSQTMGHDKMYWYQQDPGMELHLIHYSYGVNSTEKGDLSSESTVSRIRTEHFPLTLESARPSHTSQYLCASSEGGGNTEAFFGQGTRLTVV.

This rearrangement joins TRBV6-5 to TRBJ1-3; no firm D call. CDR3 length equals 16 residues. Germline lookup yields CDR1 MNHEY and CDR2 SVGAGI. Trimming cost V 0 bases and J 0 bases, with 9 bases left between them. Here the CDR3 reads CASSYSIQISGNTIYF. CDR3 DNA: TGTGCCAGCAGTTACTCGATCCAGATCTCTGGAAACACCATATATTTT.

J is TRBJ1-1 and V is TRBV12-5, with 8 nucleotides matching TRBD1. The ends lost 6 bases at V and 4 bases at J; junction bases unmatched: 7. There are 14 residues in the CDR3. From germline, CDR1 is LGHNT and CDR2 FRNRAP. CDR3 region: CASGSGGLATEAFF. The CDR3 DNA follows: TGTGCTAGTGGCTCAGGGGGCTTGGCCACTGAAGCTTTCTTT.

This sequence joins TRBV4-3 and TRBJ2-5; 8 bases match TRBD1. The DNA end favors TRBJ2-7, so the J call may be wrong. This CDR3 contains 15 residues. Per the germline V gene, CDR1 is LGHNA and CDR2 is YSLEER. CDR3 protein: CASSQYRQGSYEQYF. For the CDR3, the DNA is TGCGCCAGCAGCCAATACCGACAGGGGAGCTACGAGCAGTACTTC.

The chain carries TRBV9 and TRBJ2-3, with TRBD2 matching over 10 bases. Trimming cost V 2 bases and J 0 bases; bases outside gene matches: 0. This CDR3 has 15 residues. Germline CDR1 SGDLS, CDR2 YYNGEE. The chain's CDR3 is CASSVTSGSTDTQYF. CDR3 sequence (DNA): TGTGCCAGCAGCGTGACTAGCGGGAGCACAGATACGCAGTATTTT.

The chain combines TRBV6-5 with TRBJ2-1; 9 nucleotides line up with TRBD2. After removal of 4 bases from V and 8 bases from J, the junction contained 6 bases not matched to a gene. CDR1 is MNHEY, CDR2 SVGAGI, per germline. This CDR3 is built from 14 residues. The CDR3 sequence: CASSFMTSGYEQFF. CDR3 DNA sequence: TGTGCCAGCAGTTTCATGACTAGCGGTTATGAGCAGTTCTTC.

The CDR3 DNA follows: TGCGCCAGCAGCTCCGAACCTAGTCCGTTCTACGAGCAGTACTTC. Protein sequence: CASSSEPSPFYEQYF. The chain combines TRBV4-3 with TRBJ2-7; D not certain. There are 15 residues in the CDR3. Germline V gene lookup returns CDR1 LGHNA and CDR2 YSLEER. The V and J ends lost 5 bases and 3 bases respectively, with 17 bases between them.

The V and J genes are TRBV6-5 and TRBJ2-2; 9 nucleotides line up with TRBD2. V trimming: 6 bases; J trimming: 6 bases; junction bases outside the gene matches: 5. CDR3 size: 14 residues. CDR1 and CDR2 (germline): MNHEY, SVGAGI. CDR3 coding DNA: TGTGCCAGCAGAAAGTTAGCGGGGGCCGGGGAGCTGTTTTTT. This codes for CASRKLAGAGELFF.

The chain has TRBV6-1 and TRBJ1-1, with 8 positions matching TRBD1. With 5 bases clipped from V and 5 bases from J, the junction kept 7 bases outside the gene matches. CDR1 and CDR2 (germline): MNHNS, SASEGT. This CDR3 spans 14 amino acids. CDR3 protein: CASSLSGQGTEAFF. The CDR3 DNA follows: TGTGCCAGCAGTCTTTCCGGACAGGGTACTGAAGCTTTCTTT.

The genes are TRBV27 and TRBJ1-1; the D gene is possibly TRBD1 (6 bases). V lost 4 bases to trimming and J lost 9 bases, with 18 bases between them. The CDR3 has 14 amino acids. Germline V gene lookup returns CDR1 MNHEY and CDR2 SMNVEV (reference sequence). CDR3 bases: TGTGCCAGCAGTTCCTCCCTTGGGACAACTAAAGCTTTCTTT. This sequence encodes CASSSSLGTTKAFF.

In DNA, the CDR3 is TGTGCCAGCAGTTCTCCCCCTAATCAGCCCCAGCATTTT. It encodes CASSSPPNQPQHF. This sequence joins TRBV28 and TRBJ1-5; D call uncertain. V was shortened by 4 bases and J by 4 bases, with 8 bases between the two germline ends. In germline, CDR1 is MDHEN, CDR2 SYDVKM. This CDR3 comprises 13 residues.

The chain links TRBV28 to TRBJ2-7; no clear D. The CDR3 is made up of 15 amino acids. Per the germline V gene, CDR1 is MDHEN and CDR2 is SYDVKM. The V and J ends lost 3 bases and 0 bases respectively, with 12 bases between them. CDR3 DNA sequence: TGTGCCAGCAGTTTCGCCGACACTTACTCCTACGAGCAGTACTTC. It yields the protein CASSFADTYSYEQYF.

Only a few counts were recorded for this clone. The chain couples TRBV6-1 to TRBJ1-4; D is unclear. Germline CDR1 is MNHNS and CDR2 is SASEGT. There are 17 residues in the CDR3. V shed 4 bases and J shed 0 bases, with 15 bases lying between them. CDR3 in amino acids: CASSAYPVPATNEKLFF. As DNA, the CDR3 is TGTGCCAGCAGTGCTTATCCAGTCCCTGCAACTAATGAAAAACTGTTTTTT.

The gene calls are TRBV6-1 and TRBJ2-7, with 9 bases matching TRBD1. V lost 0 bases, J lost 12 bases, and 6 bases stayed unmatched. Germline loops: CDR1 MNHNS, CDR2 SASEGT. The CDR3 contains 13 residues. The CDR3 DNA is TGTGCCAGCAGTGAAGCGGGGACAGGGAAGGGGTACTTC. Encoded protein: CASSEAGTGKGYF.

In nucleotides, the CDR3 is TGTGCCAGCAGCTTAAGCAGCGGGGGGCAGGGAGATACGCAGTATTTT. As protein: CASSLSSGGQGDTQYF. The chain joins TRBV7-2 to TRBJ2-3; the match to TRBD2 covers 9 bases. CDR1 and CDR2 (germline): SGHTA, FQGNSA. This CDR3 is 16 amino acids long. Unmatched junction bases numbered 8, after V lost 2 bases and J lost 5 bases.

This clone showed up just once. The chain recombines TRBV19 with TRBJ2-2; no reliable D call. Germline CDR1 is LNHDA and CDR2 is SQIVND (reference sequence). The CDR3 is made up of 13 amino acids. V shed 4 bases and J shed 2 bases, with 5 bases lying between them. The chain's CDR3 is CASSNYNTGELFF. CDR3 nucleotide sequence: TGTGCCAGTAGTAATTATAACACCGGGGAGCTGTTTTTT.

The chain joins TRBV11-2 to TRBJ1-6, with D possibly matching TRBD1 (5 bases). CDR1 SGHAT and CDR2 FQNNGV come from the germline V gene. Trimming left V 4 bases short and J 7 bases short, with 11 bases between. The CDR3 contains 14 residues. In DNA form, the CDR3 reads TGTGCCAGCAGCTCGGCCCCAGGGAATTCACCCCTCCACTTT. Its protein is CASSSAPGNSPLHF.

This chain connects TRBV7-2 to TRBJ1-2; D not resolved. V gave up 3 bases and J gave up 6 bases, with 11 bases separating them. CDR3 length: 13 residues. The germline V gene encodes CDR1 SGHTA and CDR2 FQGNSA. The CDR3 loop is CASSFARRDGYTF. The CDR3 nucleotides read TGTGCCAGCAGCTTCGCCAGGAGGGATGGCTACACCTTC.

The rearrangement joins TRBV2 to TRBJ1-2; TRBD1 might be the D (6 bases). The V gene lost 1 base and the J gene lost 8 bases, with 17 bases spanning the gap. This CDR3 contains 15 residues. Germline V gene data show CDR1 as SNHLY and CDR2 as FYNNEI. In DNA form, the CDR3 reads TGTGCCAGCAGTGAAGGTTCGGGGGGGCCATGGGGCTACACCTTC. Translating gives CASSEGSGGPWGYTF.

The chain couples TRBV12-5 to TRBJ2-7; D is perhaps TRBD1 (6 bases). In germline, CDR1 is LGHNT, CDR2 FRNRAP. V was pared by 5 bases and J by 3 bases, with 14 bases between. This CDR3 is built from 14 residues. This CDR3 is CASGLGQFVYEQYF. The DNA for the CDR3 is TGTGCTAGTGGTCTCGGACAGTTCGTCTACGAGCAGTACTTC. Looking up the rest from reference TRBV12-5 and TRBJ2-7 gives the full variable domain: DARVTQTPRHKVTEMGQEVTMRCQPILGHNTVFWYRQTMMQGLELLAYFRNRAPLDDSGMPKDRFSAEMPDATLATLKIQPSEPRDSAVYFCASGLGQFVYEQYFGPGTRLTVT.

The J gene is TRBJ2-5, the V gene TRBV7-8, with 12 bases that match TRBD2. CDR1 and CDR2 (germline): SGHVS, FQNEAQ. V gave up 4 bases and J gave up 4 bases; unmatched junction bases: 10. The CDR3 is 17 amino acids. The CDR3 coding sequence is TGTGCCAGCAGCTCCGTCCCCGGACTAGCGGGAATAGAGACCCAGTACTTC. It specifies CASSSVPGLAGIETQYF.

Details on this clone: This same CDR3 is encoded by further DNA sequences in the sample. The CDR3 coding sequence is TGTGCCAGCAGCTTGGCGGGGGGGAATGAGCAGTTCTTC. Translation gives CASSLAGGNEQFF. The genes are TRBV5-4 and TRBJ2-1; 8 positions agree with TRBD2. Losses at the gene ends were 0 bases for V and 7 bases for J; bases not matched to a gene: 0. The CDR3 is made up of 13 amino acids. CDR1 and CDR2 (germline): SGHNT, YYREEE (reference sequence).

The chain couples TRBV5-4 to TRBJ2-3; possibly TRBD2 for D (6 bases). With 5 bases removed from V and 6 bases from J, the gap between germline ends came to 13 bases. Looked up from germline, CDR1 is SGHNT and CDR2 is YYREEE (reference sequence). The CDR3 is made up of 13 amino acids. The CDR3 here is CASSWDFSDTQYF. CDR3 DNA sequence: TGTGCCAGCAGTTGGGACTTTAGTGATACGCAGTATTTT. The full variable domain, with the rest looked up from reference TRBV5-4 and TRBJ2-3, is ETGVTQSPTHLIKTRGQQVTLRCSSQSGHNTVSWYQQALGQGPQFIFQYYREEENGRGNFPPRFSGLQFPNYSSELNVNALELDDSALYLCASSWDFSDTQYFGPGTRLTVL.

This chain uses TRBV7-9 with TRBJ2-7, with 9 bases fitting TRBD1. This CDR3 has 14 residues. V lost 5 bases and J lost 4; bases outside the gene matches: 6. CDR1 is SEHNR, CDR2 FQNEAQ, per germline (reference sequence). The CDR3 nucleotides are TGTGCCAGCAGCCCCCGGACAGGGGCTTACGAGCAGTACTTC. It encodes CASSPRTGAYEQYF.